Shown below are 9 T cell receptor beta chains from a single sample sequenced in a study of blood T cells in healthy people across ages (dated by TCRdb to 2014 to 2015). Library prep was done by 5' RACE. The listed sequencing device is Illumina HiSeq 2500. The second PCR ran for roughly 6 to 11 cycles and used a J-beta primer mix along with a sample-barcoded 5' primer. In TCRdb, the public reads were trimmed at Q25 with fastp and aligned with MiXCR, with productive beta chains retained. Entries that share a CDR3 protein sequence are merged under the most common genes and DNA. The sample has approximately 780,000 distinct CDR3 sequences on record, roughly 25% of them singletons. The ten largest account for about 3% of the sample. The same data also went into a second study, on T cells of mothers and their children.

Sequencing was performed on blood. The receptors were sampled from a boy younger than 18 in good health.

This clonotype was found a few times. V gene TRBV5-1 combines with J gene TRBJ2-7; 8 bases agree with TRBD2. V dropped 1 base and J dropped 7; count of bases not matched to a gene: 13. CDR3 size: 16 residues. Germline V gives CDR1 SGHRS, CDR2 YFSETQ. CDR3 in DNA: TGCGCCAGCAGCTTGCAGCCGGGACTAGGCTATGGGGAGCAGTACTTC. Protein product: CASSLQPGLGYGEQYF.

Only one count was recorded for this clonotype. The V and J genes are TRBV6-4 and TRBJ2-5; D may be TRBD1 (5 bases). Germline V gene sequence: CDR1 MRHNA, CDR2 SNTAGT. Between the trimmed V and J ends, which lost 3 bases and 0 bases, there was a span of 20 bases. CDR3 size: 18 residues. CDR3 region: CASSDGDSPSFYQETQYF. CDR3 nucleotides: TGTGCCAGCAGTGATGGCGACAGCCCCAGTTTCTACCAAGAGACCCAGTACTTC.

This clonotype showed up many times. The gene calls are TRBV5-1 and TRBJ2-5, with 7 bases identical to TRBD2. CDR3 size: 14 residues. Germline CDR1 reads SGHRS; CDR2 reads YFSETQ. Unmatched junction bases numbered 6, after V lost 4 bases and J lost 3 bases. CDR3 amino acids: CASSPSREEETQYF. DNA for the CDR3: TGCGCCAGCAGCCCAAGCCGGGAGGAAGAGACCCAGTACTTC.

A few counts support this clonotype. The V gene is TRBV5-1, the J gene TRBJ2-2; a possible D gene is TRBD1 (5 bases). Trimming cost V 4 bases and J 5 bases, with 12 bases left between them. There are 14 residues in the CDR3. Germline V gene lookup returns CDR1 SGHRS and CDR2 YFSETQ. CDR3 in DNA: TGCGCCAGCAGCATTCAGGGTGAAACCGGGGAGCTGTTTTTT. Its protein product is CASSIQGETGELFF.

This clonotype was counted a few times. This rearrangement joins TRBV12-3 or TRBV12-4 to TRBJ1-2, with D possibly matching TRBD1 (5 bases). V was cut by 5 bases and J by 6 bases, with 19 bases left in between. The CDR3 is made up of 15 amino acids. The CDR3 coding sequence is TGTGCCAGCAGTGGCGGATCCCAGGGTGGACATGGCTACACCTTC. Translated: CASSGGSQGGHGYTF.

This sequence joins TRBV6-1 and TRBJ2-7; 7 bases line up with TRBD1. CDR1 and CDR2 (germline): MNHNS, SASEGT. This CDR3 region has 13 residues. V was pared by 8 bases and J by 2 bases, with 6 bases of the junction left unmatched. CDR3 loop: CASGTARTYEQYF. DNA of the CDR3: TGTGCCAGCGGGACAGCGAGAACCTACGAGCAGTACTTC.

The chain uses TRBV6-6 and TRBJ1-1; D ambiguous. CDR3 length: 15 residues. V dropped 0 bases and J dropped 11 bases, with 19 bases sitting between them. Per the germline V gene, CDR1 is MNHNY and CDR2 is SVGAGI (reference sequence). CDR3 amino acids: CASSYSPWGGLGAFF. The DNA of the CDR3 is TGTGCCAGCAGTTACTCCCCTTGGGGAGGGCTGGGGGCTTTCTTT.

V usage is TRBV5-1 and J usage is TRBJ2-5; D remains unclear. Near its end, the DNA agrees better with TRBJ2-7, so the J call may be wrong. CDR3 length: 16 amino acids. CDR1 and CDR2 (germline): SGHRS, YFSETQ. The CDR3 bases are TGCGCCAGCAGCTTGGGGAGAAGGCGCAGCTCCTACGAGCAGTACTTC. Translating gives CASSLGRRRSSYEQYF.

This clonotype was counted once. The chain couples TRBV7-3 to TRBJ2-7; D possibly uses TRBD1 or TRBD2 (6 bases each). Germline V gene sequence: CDR1 SGHTA, CDR2 FQGTGA. CDR3 length: 13 amino acids. V lost 6 bases and J 3 bases, leaving 12 bases between the germline ends. The chain's CDR3 is CASSFKGGYEQYF. For the CDR3, the DNA is TGTGCCAGCAGTTTTAAGGGGGGCTACGAGCAGTACTTC. Variable domain in full (rest from reference TRBV7-3 and TRBJ2-7): GAGVSQTPSNKVTEKGKYVELRCDPISGHTALYWYRQSLGQGPEFLIYFQGTGAADDSGLPNDRFFAVRPEGSVSTLKIQRTERGDSAVYLCASSFKGGYEQYFGPGTRLTVT.